These 16 T cell receptor beta chains were sequenced from one sample in a study of metastatic and nonmetastatic thyroid tumors. Thyroid surgery had not been preceded by any treatment in any patient. TCRdb used MiXCR to call clones anew from the PCR reads. The table records approximately 13,000 clones, more than 10% of them present only once. Sequences were obtained from blood. The receptors stem from a female donor with papillary thyroid cancer or a benign thyroid nodule (not recorded which). Some clones in this sample may be carry-over from other donors' samples.

This clone appeared many times. The DNA for the CDR3 is TGTGCCAGTAGCCCCACTCGGGGACGGGCGAACGCTAACTATGGCTACACCTTC. Amino acids: CASSPTRGRANANYGYTF. The chain employs TRBV19 and TRBJ1-2, with a tentative D call TRBD1 (5 bases). V lost 6 bases, J lost 0 bases, and 23 bases lay in between. CDR1 and CDR2 (germline): LNHDA, SQIVND (reference sequence). This CDR3 is 18 amino acids long.

This chain joins TRBV7-6 and TRBJ2-1; no firm D call. The CDR3 runs 13 residues. Per germline, CDR1 SGHVS and CDR2 FNYEAQ. V shed 5 bases and J shed 9 bases, with 14 bases lying between them. The CDR3 coding sequence is TGTGCCAGCAGCCATTCCCCCGGTAGTGAGCAGTTCTTC. Protein: CASSHSPGSEQFF.

Many counts were recorded for this clone. V and J are TRBV7-9 and TRBJ1-3; no clear D gene. Germline V gene lookup returns CDR1 SEHNR and CDR2 FQNEAQ (reference sequence). The CDR3 runs to 12 residues. The CDR3 loop is CATTEEGNTIYF. The CDR3 coding sequence is TGTGCTACAACGGAGGAGGGAAACACCATATATTTT. The whole variable domain, filled in from reference TRBV7-9 and TRBJ1-3, reads DTGVSQNPRHKITKRGQNVTFRCDPISEHNRLYWYRQTLGQGPEFLTYFQNEAQLEKSRLLSDRFSAERPKGSFSTLEIQRTEQGDSAMYLCATTEEGNTIYFGEGSWLTVV.

In its sample, this clone was seen a few times. One base away lies a much larger clone, so this may be a sequencing read error. The genes are TRBV29-1 and TRBJ1-5; 7 bases match TRBD1. The ends lost 7 bases at V and 9 bases at J; junction bases unmatched: 9. CDR3 size: 12 residues. Per germline, CDR1 SQVTM and CDR2 ANQGSEA. The CDR3 coding sequence is TGCAGCGCCGGGGACAGCTTGGGGCCCCAGCATTTT. This encodes CSAGDSLGPQHF.

In its sample, this clone was seen many times. This could be a read error, since a much larger clone is one nucleotide away. Without the conserved terminal phenylalanine or tryptophan, this CDR3 likely stems from a read error. The chain joins TRBV4-1 to TRBJ2-1, with D hard to call. Germline V gene lookup returns CDR1 MGHRA and CDR2 YSYEKL. The CDR3 is 14 amino acids. Trimming cost V 2 bases and J 5 bases, with 10 bases left between them. This CDR3 is CASSQFGNHNEQFS. In DNA form, the CDR3 reads TGCGCCAGCAGCCAATTCGGAAATCACAATGAGCAGTTCTCC.

There are many counts of this clone. CDR3 sequence reads: CASTGTGGLAGAEQYF. CDR3 in DNA: TGTGCCAGCACCGGGACAGGGGGTCTAGCGGGAGCCGAGCAGTACTTC. The chain combines TRBV2 with TRBJ2-7; possible D gene TRBD1, 11 bases. The CDR3 contains 16 residues. Germline CDR1 is SNHLY and CDR2 is FYNNEI. Trimming stripped 7 bases from V and 6 bases from J, with 25 bases between.

This clone was observed at least ten times. The chain links TRBV7-9 to TRBJ1-2; 8 nucleotides line up with TRBD1. V was clipped by 5 bases and J by 3 bases; unmatched bases: 8. CDR3 size: 15 residues. Germline V lookup: CDR1 SEHNR, CDR2 FQNEAQ (reference sequence). In nucleotides, the CDR3 is TGTGCCAGCAGCGAGGACAGGGCCTCTGACTATGGCTACACCTTC. It codes for CASSEDRASDYGYTF.

This clone was recorded at least ten times. The rearrangement links TRBV20-1 to TRBJ2-1; D remains unclear. Per the germline V gene, CDR1 is DFQATT and CDR2 is SNEGSKA (reference sequence). V shed 3 bases and J shed 8 bases, with 17 bases lying between them. The CDR3 length is 14 residues. The DNA for the CDR3 is TGCAGTGCTAGTGACGGGTTGATAGAGGATGAGCAGTTCTTC. Its translation: CSASDGLIEDEQFF.

There are many counts of this clone. The gene calls are TRBV20-1 and TRBJ2-1, with 9 bases lining up with TRBD2. This CDR3 is built from 14 residues. Germline CDR1 reads DFQATT; CDR2 reads SNEGSKA (reference sequence). The V and J ends lost 2 bases and 9 bases, in that order; junction bases with no gene match: 8. The CDR3 loop reads CSARKAGGGSEQFF. DNA of the CDR3: TGCAGTGCTAGAAAAGCGGGAGGAGGGAGTGAGCAGTTCTTC.

The chain has TRBV7-2 and TRBJ2-7; possible D gene TRBD1, 6 bases. V shed 3 bases and J shed 2 bases, with 11 bases lying between them. This CDR3 region has 14 residues. Germline V gene sequence: CDR1 SGHTA, CDR2 FQGNSA. CDR3 sequence reads: CASSFRDTAYEQYF. CDR3 sequence (DNA): TGTGCCAGCAGCTTCCGGGACACTGCCTACGAGCAGTACTTC.

In its sample, this clone was seen a few times. The conserved closing phenylalanine or tryptophan is absent in this CDR3, likely reflecting a read error. The chain combines TRBV2 with TRBJ2-7; 7 bases are shared with TRBD2. The trim removed 6 bases at V and 3 bases at J, leaving 8 bases unmatched. CDR1 and CDR2 (germline): SNHLY, FYNNEI. CDR3 length equals 14 residues. CDR3 sequence reads: CASRVTGTIYEQYL. CDR3 in DNA: TGTGCCAGCAGAGTAACCGGGACTATCTACGAGCAGTACCTC.

In its sample, this clone was seen a few times. The chain is built from TRBV27 and TRBJ1-1; D is ambiguous. Trimming took off 5 bases at V and 4 bases at J, with 17 bases between the two ends. CDR1 is MNHEY and CDR2 is SMNVEV in the germline V gene (reference sequence). The CDR3 covers 15 residues. CDR3 DNA: TGTGCCAGCAGTATCGGGGTAGACTCGGGCACTGAAGCTTTCTTT. Translating it yields CASSIGVDSGTEAFF.

Remarks on this clone: A much larger clone differs from this one at a single base, so this may be a read error. V usage is TRBV13 and J usage is TRBJ2-7, with D possibly matching TRBD1 (6 bases). V lost 7 bases to trimming and J lost 7 bases, with 26 bases between them. The germline CDR1 and CDR2 sequences are PRHDT and FYEKMQ (reference sequence). This CDR3 is built from 16 residues. The DNA of the CDR3 is TGTGCCAGCATCTCGACCGGGACACCCATCCCGGGGGAGCAGTACTTC. Translating gives CASISTGTPIPGEQYF.

In this sample, this clone is large. The V gene is TRBV12-3 or TRBV12-4, the J gene TRBJ2-1; D is unclear. V lost 3 bases and J lost 3, with 12 bases in between. The CDR3 runs to 15 residues. The CDR3 DNA reads TGTGCCAGCAGTTTGATCGGCGAGAACTACAATGAGCAGTTCTTC. This translates into CASSLIGENYNEQFF.

The rearrangement joins TRBV5-6 to TRBJ2-1; D is unclear. V dropped 2 bases and J dropped 5 bases, with 2 bases sitting between them. Per the germline V gene, CDR1 is SGHDT and CDR2 is YYEEEE. The CDR3 runs 11 residues. As DNA, the CDR3 is TGTGCCAGCAGCTTAAACAATGAGCAGTTCTTC. As protein: CASSLNNEQFF. Drawing the rest from reference TRBV5-6 and TRBJ2-1, the complete variable domain is DAGVTQSPTHLIKTRGQQVTLRCSPKSGHDTVSWYQQALGQGPQFIFQYYEEEERQRGNFPDRFSGHQFPNYSSELNVNALLLGDSALYLCASSLNNEQFFGPGTRLTVL.

This clone was counted many times. The chain carries TRBV9 and TRBJ2-1, with a possible D match to TRBD2 (5 bases). This CDR3 has 16 amino acids. V gave up 3 bases and J gave up 2 bases, with 15 bases separating them. Per germline, CDR1 SGDLS and CDR2 YYNGEE. Written as DNA, the CDR3 is TGTGCCAGCAGCGGAGACTACGGACTGCCCTACAATGAGCAGTTCTTC. Translated, it gives CASSGDYGLPYNEQFF. Together with reference TRBV9 and TRBJ2-1, the CDR3 gives the full variable domain: DSGVTQTPKHLITATGQRVTLRCSPRSGDLSVYWYQQSLDQGLQFLIQYYNGEERAKGNILERFSAQQFPDLHSELNLSSLELGDSALYFCASSGDYGLPYNEQFFGPGTRLTVL.